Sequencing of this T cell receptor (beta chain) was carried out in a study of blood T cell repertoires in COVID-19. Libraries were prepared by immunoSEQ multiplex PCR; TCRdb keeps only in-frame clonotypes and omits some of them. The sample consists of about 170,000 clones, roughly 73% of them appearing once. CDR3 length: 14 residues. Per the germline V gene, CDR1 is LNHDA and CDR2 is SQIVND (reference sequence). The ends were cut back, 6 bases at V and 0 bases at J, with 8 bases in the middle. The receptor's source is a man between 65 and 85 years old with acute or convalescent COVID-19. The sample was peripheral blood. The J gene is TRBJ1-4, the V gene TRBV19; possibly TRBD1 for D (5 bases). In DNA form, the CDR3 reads TGTGCCAGTAGACGACAGTCAACTAATGAAAAACTGTTTTTT. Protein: CASRRQSTNEKLFF.